This TCR beta chain emerged from a study of T cells after yellow fever vaccination (dated by TCRdb to about 2019). General notes on the study: The SMART-Seq v4 Ultra Low Input RNA kit was used to prepare libraries from fractions with low cell numbers. Two healthy male donors, one aged 18 to 29 and one aged 30 to 40 years, made up the cohort. Blood was collected at multiple timepoints before and after primary and secondary immunization, and bulk PBMC replicates and cell subsets were isolated. Bulk TCR alpha and beta repertoires were sequenced longitudinally to track T-cell clones before and after primary and booster YFV17D yellow fever vaccination. The paper as a whole reports these results and caveats: After the booster, most of the clones that had expanded following primary vaccination were detected again (almost 98% of CD4 and around 90% of CD8), which suggests that memory was broadly maintained. The secondary T-cell response was found to be weaker but faster than the primary response, with a peak reached on day 5 rather than on day 15. A small fraction of clonotypes appeared in both the CD4 and CD8 compartments, likely as a result of convergent recombination. Computational filtering was required because FACS-sorted repertoires could contain abundant contaminating clonotypes from the bulk population. Because the study included only two donors, the extent to which the findings can be generalized is limited.

TCR cDNA was made using 5'RACE template switching, a step that added a universal primer site and unique molecular identifiers. Priming of cDNA synthesis was performed from both the TCR alpha and TCR beta constant segments. Libraries were amplified in two PCR steps, with sample barcodes and sequencing adapters added in the second step. Sequencing of libraries was performed on Illumina HiSeq 2500 (2x100 bp) or NovaSeq (2x150 bp). Regarding the original processing steps: Reads were demultiplexed and collapsed into UMI consensus sequences with MIGEC, and V(D)J alignment was performed with MiXCR. Clonotypes responding to the vaccine were identified with edgeR on replicate PBMC samples, with the criteria of FDR below 0.01 and a log2 fold change above 5 up to day 15. Each bulk clonotype received a CD4 or CD8 identity based on whether the sequenced CD4 or CD8 repertoire contained that clonotype at higher abundance. TCRdb handled the public reads itself, with Q25 trimming in fastp and clone calling in MiXCR, and kept productive beta chains. One record per CDR3 amino acid sequence lists the most common genes and DNA. V and J calls and clone size were set by TCRdb, not the authors. Here the sample has roughly 330,000 distinct CDR3 sequences; around 6.8% occur a single time. Roughly a sixth of the sample is taken by the ten largest.

Worth noting for this clonotype: Its antigen is currently not known. The record has no base qualities; no much larger clone is one base away.

The intended sense of this specimen's treatment or condition label: live attenuated yellow fever vaccine strain. At every blood-draw timepoint, two biological replicates of bulk PBMCs were collected. A standard Ficoll-Paque protocol was used to isolate PBMCs from peripheral blood. RNA was extracted with TriZol from bulk PBMCs, CD4 and CD8 fractions, and dextramer-positive and dextramer-negative fractions. This receptor was obtained from a man aged 18 to 29 who received the YFV17D yellow fever vaccine. The specimen was PBMCs, collected approximately 47 days after the first yellow fever vaccination.

The CDR3 corresponds to CASSLASVAGAQETQYF. The sequenced DNA: TGCGCCAGCAGCTTGGCCTCGGTAGCGGGGGCCCAAGAGACCCAGTACTTC. The chain is assembled from TRBV5-1 and TRBJ2-5; TRBD2 lines up with 9 middle nucleotides. The CDR3 spans 17 residues, from the cysteine through the phenylalanine. The read is trimmed to its CDR3 DNA, 51 bases read in frame from base 1. Here V drops 0 bases and J drops 1 base, and the junction holds 7 bases not matched to any gene. CDR1 is given as SGHRS and CDR2 as YFSETQ, both from the germline V gene.